This T cell receptor beta chain was observed in a study of identical twins. Each cDNA held unique molecular identifiers, and template switching gave it a universal primer site. From the 5' RACE reads, TCRdb called clonotypes with MiXCR, one entry per CDR3 protein. The sample lists over 250,000 distinct CDR3 sequences; 8.5% to 9.5% were seen once. Concerning this clonotype: Its antigen remains unidentified.

Study-wide findings and caveats: Twin-shared out-of-frame alpha sequences showed excess low generation probability. Conclusions were based on cross-sectional statistical analysis, without following the same donors.

The CDR3 totals 15 residues. Trimming took off 3 bases at V and 3 bases at J, with 18 bases between the two ends. Germline V CDR1 and CDR2: GTSNPN, SVGIG (reference sequence). This same sample was also taken into another study, of yellow fever vaccine responses in identical twins. This second study says: Twins reportedly showed a vaccine T cell response that seemed partly convergent and partly personalized.

The chain has TRBV30 and TRBJ2-7; D might be TRBD1 (5 bases). This sequence originates from a woman younger than 30 in good health. Sequenced material: CD8+ T cells sorted from blood. The CDR3 nucleotides read TGTGCCTGGAGCGACACCGGCAGGGCCCTCTACGAGCAGTACTTC. As protein: CAWSDTGRALYEQYF.